The 4 T cell receptor beta chains in this list originate from one sample, sequenced in a study of blood T cell repertoires in COVID-19 (dated by TCRdb to about 2020). The library was produced with the immunoSEQ multiplex PCR assay. TCRdb retrieved this table from immuneACCESS and kept in-frame rearrangements only. Not all clones are present; in checked studies, unresolved V genes account for under half, and no reason is known for the remainder. Across this sample there are about 160,000 clones, with about 92% seen only once. Of the sample, 4.8% is held by the ten largest clones. Sequencing was done on a sample of peripheral blood. Receptors originate from a man aged 30 to 39 with COVID-19, enrolled during active disease.

V and J are TRBV20-1 and TRBJ1-1; maybe TRBD1 (5 bases). The CDR3 consists of 11 residues. V gave up 6 bases and J gave up 1 base, with 6 bases separating them. From germline, CDR1 is DFQATT and CDR2 SNEGSKA (reference sequence). As DNA, the CDR3 is TGCAGTGCAGGGGAGAACACTGAAGCTTTCTTT. Protein product: CSAGENTEAFF.

V and J are TRBV15 and TRBJ2-2; 10 bases are shared with TRBD1. This CDR3 has 14 amino acids. The germline gives CDR1 LNHNV, CDR2 YYDKDF (reference sequence). The junction had 6 bases not matched to a gene; V was cut back by 3 bases and J by 11 bases. The CDR3 DNA is TGTGCCACCAGCAGGGACAGGGGGGCCGATGAGCTGTTTTTT. Encoded protein: CATSRDRGADELFF.

The genes are TRBV5-1 and TRBJ1-1, with unresolved D. CDR1 and CDR2 from the germline V gene are SGHRS and YFSETQ. Trimming took 5 bases from V and 2 from J, leaving 19 bases between them. This CDR3 is built from 16 residues. The CDR3, as DNA: TGCGCCAGCAGTCAAAGTAAGGAGGATCCTAACACTGAAGCTTTCTTT. This translates into CASSQSKEDPNTEAFF.

The chain is built from TRBV19 and TRBJ1-1; 12 bases are a match to TRBD1. The germline CDR1 and CDR2 sequences are LNHDA and SQIVND (reference sequence). The V and J ends lost 4 bases and 4 bases, in that order; junction bases with no gene match: 4. The CDR3 has 15 residues. Here the CDR3 reads CASSRGQGAGTEAFF. DNA of the CDR3: TGTGCCAGTAGTAGGGGACAGGGGGCCGGCACTGAAGCTTTCTTT.